The 8 T cell receptor beta chains reported below all come from one sample, sequenced in a study of blood T cell repertoires in COVID-19. Repertoires were generated with immunoSEQ multiplex PCR, while TCRdb's copy carries only in-frame clones and drops some. The repertoire consists of some 270,000 clones, with 84% occurring once and the leading ten covering roughly 1.4%. Sequencing was done on a sample of peripheral blood. Receptors originate from a woman aged 40 to 50 who had recovered from COVID-19.

The chain joins TRBV29-1 to TRBJ1-1; a possible D gene is TRBD1 (5 bases). CDR1 is SQVTM, CDR2 ANQGSEA, per germline. V was cut by 6 bases and J by 1 base, with 9 bases left in between. The CDR3 is made up of 12 amino acids. DNA of the CDR3: TGCAGCGTCACGACAGCGAACACTGAAGCTTTCTTT. It specifies CSVTTANTEAFF.

The gene calls are TRBV6-6 and TRBJ2-1; 8 bases are shared with TRBD2. Germline V gene sequence: CDR1 MNHNY, CDR2 SVGAGI (reference sequence). The CDR3 consists of 13 residues. J gave up 8 bases and V 10 bases, and 10 bases lay outside the gene matches. The chain's CDR3 is CATGERGLYEQFF. The CDR3 DNA reads TGTGCCACCGGGGAGCGGGGGTTGTATGAGCAGTTCTTC.

V usage is TRBV5-1 and J usage is TRBJ2-5; 8 bases fit TRBD1. J was trimmed by 4 bases and V by 4 bases; bases with no gene match: 6. The CDR3 covers 14 residues. Germline V CDR1 and CDR2: SGHRS, YFSETQ. The CDR3 DNA follows: TGCGCCAGCAGCATGACAGGGGTGGGAGAGACCCAGTACTTC. Its translation is CASSMTGVGETQYF.

This clone showed up just a few times. This chain connects TRBV24-1 to TRBJ1-5; the D gene is possibly TRBD1 (6 bases). CDR3 length: 13 amino acids. Trimming stripped 12 bases from V and 5 bases from J, with 16 bases between. Germline V gene sequence: CDR1 KGHDR, CDR2 SFDVKD. This CDR3 reads CAVQGELHQPQHF. The CDR3 DNA is TGTGCCGTACAGGGCGAACTTCATCAGCCCCAGCATTTT.

This clone has just a few counts. The chain joins TRBV11-3 to TRBJ2-5; tentatively, D is TRBD2 (6 bases). CDR1 is SGHNT, CDR2 YENEEA, per germline. V was clipped by 5 bases and J by 6 bases, with 13 bases between them. The CDR3 totals 13 residues. The DNA for the CDR3 is TGTGCCAGCAGCCCCGGACTATTTCAGACCCAGTACTTC. Protein product: CASSPGLFQTQYF.

The chain employs TRBV6-5 and TRBJ2-1, with 9 bases aligning to TRBD1. Germline V gives CDR1 MNHEY, CDR2 SVGAGI. There are 15 residues in the CDR3. The trim removed 6 bases at V and 7 bases at J, leaving 10 bases unmatched. The CDR3 region has the DNA TGTGCCAGCAGACTCTACCGGACAGGGGAGAATGAGCAGTTCTTC. This gives the protein CASRLYRTGENEQFF.

The chain combines TRBV5-6 with TRBJ2-1; D gene ambiguous. The CDR3 is 13 amino acids. Germline V gives CDR1 SGHDT, CDR2 YYEEEE. Trimming took off 2 bases at V and 6 bases at J, with 9 bases between the two ends. The CDR3 DNA is TGTGCCAGCAGCTTCGAAAGAGGCAATGAGCAGTTCTTC. It yields the protein CASSFERGNEQFF.

The chain has TRBV24-1 and TRBJ2-3; 8 bases fit TRBD1. The CDR3 length is 14 residues. Trimming at V came to 3 bases and at J to 6 bases, leaving 4 bases not matched to a gene. Looked up from germline, CDR1 is KGHDR and CDR2 is SFDVKD. Here the CDR3 DNA reads TGTGCCACCAGTGATGGGCAGGGGGCCGATACGCAGTATTTT. Translated: CATSDGQGADTQYF.